The 2 T cell receptor beta chains listed next were all sequenced from one sample in a study of T cells expressing NK-cell markers. TCRdb reprocessed the 5' RACE reads; each CDR3 protein has one entry and no DNA is given. The listing contains some 390,000 distinct CDR3 sequences. What was sequenced was blood T cells: a sorted CD56 or NKG2C T cell subset, CD4+ or CD8+ T cells, or bulk PBMC T cells (not recorded which). Receptors were obtained from a woman aged 50 to 60 in good health.

The chain couples TRBV6-5 to TRBJ2-7; TCRdb names TRBD1, which stays unverified in the absence of DNA. This CDR3 contains 13 residues. Germline V lookup: CDR1 MNHEY, CDR2 SVGAGI. The CDR3 sequence: CASSPTGREEQYF.

The chain joins TRBV20-1 to TRBJ2-7; TCRdb calls TRBD2, which cannot be checked without DNA. Germline CDR1 and CDR2: DFQATT and SNEGSKA (reference sequence). This CDR3 region has 14 residues. CDR3 amino acids: CSAGAALKGYEQYF.